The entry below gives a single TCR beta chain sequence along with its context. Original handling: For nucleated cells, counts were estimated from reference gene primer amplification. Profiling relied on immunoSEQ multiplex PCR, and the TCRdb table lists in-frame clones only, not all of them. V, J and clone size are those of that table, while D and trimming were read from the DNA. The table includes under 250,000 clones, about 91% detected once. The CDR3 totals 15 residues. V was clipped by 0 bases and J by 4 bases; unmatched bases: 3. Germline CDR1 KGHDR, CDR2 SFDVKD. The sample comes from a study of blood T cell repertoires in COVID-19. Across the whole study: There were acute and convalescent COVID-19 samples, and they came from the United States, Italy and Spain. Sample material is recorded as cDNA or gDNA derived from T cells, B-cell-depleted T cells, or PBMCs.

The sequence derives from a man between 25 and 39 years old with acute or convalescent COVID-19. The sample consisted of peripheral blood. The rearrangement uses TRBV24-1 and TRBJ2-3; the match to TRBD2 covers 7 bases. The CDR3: CATSDLWGGADTQYF. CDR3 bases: TGTGCCACCAGTGATTTGTGGGGGGGGGCAGATACGCAGTATTTT.